This T cell receptor beta chain was recovered during a study of beta chain features in type 1 diabetes. Study at large: Across all samples, approximately 110,000,000 sorted cells were examined.

cDNA synthesis used the whole RNA isolate, giving expressed TCRB sequences. Libraries were prepared by immunoSEQ multiplex PCR; TCRdb keeps only in-frame clonotypes and omits some of them. The sample consists of roughly 370,000 clones, over 11% of them appearing once. This clone was picked up a small number of times. The antigen remains undetermined. Study-wide results and caveats: High-TCR-expressing cells could be over-represented by cDNA sequencing. There were fewer insertions and more deletions at the VDJ junctions of type 1 diabetes patients.

The CDR3 loop spans 19 amino acids. The J segment lost 6 bases and the V segment lost 0 bases, leaving 17 bases of the junction unmatched. Germline V gives CDR1 SGHDT, CDR2 YYEEEE. The rearrangement uses TRBV5-6 and TRBJ2-1; the match to TRBD2 covers 8 bases. This sequence originates from a man younger than 40 in good health. The sequencing input was naive CD4+ T cells from blood. CDR3 DNA: TGTGCCAGCAGCTTGGACCCCCACGTAGGAGCGGGGGTCCCCAATGAGCAGTTCTTC. It codes for CASSLDPHVGAGVPNEQFF. The full variable domain, completed using reference TRBV5-6 and TRBJ2-1, is DAGVTQSPTHLIKTRGQQVTLRCSPKSGHDTVSWYQQALGQGPQFIFQYYEEEERQRGNFPDRFSGHQFPNYSSELNVNALLLGDSALYLCASSLDPHVGAGVPNEQFFGPGTRLTVL.